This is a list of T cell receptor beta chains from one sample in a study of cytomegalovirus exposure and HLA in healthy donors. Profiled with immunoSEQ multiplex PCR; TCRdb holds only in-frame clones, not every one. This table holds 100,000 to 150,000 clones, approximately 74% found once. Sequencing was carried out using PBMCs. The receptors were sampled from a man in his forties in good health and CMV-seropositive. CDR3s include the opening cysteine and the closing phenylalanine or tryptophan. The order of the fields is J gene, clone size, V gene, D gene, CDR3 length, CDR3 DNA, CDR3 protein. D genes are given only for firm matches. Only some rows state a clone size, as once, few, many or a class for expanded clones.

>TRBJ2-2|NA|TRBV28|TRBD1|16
TGTGCCAGCAGTCCCCGGACAGGGACGGGTCACGGGGAGCTGTTTTTT
CASSPRTGTGHGELFF
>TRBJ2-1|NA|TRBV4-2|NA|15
TGTGCCAGCAGCCAAGAGACTAGCTCCTACAATGAGCAGTTCTTC
CASSQETSSYNEQFF
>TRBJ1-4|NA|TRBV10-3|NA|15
TGTGCCATCAGTGGACAGGCCTCAACTAATGAAAAACTGTTTTTT
CAISGQASTNEKLFF
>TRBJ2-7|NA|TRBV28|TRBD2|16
TGTGCCAGCAGTTTATTGACTAGCGGGAATTCTTACGAGCAGTACTTC
CASSLLTSGNSYEQYF
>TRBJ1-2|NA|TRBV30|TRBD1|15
TGTGCCTGGAGTTCGGTAGGGACAGGGAATTATGGCTACACCTTC
CAWSSVGTGNYGYTF
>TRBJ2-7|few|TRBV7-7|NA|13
TGTGCCAGCAGCTTAGGGACTTACTACGAGCAGTACTTC
CASSLGTYYEQYF
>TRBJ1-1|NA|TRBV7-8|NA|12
TGTGCCAGCAGCTCGCACGGACAGGAAGCTTTCTTT
CASSSHGQEAFF
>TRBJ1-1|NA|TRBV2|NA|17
TGTGCCAGCAGTGGGTCAGGGGCCCCAGTGGGGGACACTGAAGCTTTCTTT
CASSGSGAPVGDTEAFF
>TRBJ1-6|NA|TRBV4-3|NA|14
TGCGCCAGCAGCCACAGGGGTCACAATTCACCCCTCCACTTT
CASSHRGHNSPLHF
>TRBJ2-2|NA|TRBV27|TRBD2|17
TGTGCCAGCAGTTTGGGACTAGCGGGAGGAGGGACCGGGGAGCTGTTTTTT
CASSLGLAGGGTGELFF
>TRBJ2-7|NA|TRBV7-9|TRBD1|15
TGTGCCAGCAGCTTAAGCGCCAGGGGGCGAAACGAGCAGTACTTC
CASSLSARGRNEQYF
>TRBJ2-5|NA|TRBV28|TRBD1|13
TGTGCCAGCAGACAGGGGGCTGAAGAGACCCAGTACTTC
CASRQGAEETQYF
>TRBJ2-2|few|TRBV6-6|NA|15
TGTGCCAGCAGTTACAGGTCGCAGGGCACCGGGGAGCTGTTTTTT
CASSYRSQGTGELFF
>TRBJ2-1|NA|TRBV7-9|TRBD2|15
TGTGCCAGCAGCAGACTACTAGCGGAGTACAATGAGCAGTTCTTC
CASSRLLAEYNEQFF
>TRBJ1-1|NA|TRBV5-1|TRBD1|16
TGCGCCAGCAGCTTGGGGACAGGGGTCCGGAACACTGAAGCTTTCTTT
CASSLGTGVRNTEAFF
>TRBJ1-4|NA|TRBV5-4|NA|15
TGTGCCAGCAGCTTGGGGACGGGGGGGTATGAAAAACTGTTTTTT
CASSLGTGGYEKLFF
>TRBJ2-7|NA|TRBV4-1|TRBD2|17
TGCGCCAGCAGCCATCCCCGACTAGCCCTCTTCTCCTACGAGCAGTACTTC
CASSHPRLALFSYEQYF
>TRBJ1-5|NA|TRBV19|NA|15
TGTGCCAGTAGTATGTCCGGGAAAAGCAATCAGCCCCAGCATTTT
CASSMSGKSNQPQHF
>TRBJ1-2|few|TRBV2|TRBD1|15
TGTGCCAGCAGTGAAAGGGGACAGGTCTTCGATGGCTACACCTTC
CASSERGQVFDGYTF
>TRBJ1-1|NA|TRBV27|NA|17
TGTGCCAGCAGTTTGGTGGGGACTTCCCATACGAACACTGAAGCTTTCTTT
CASSLVGTSHTNTEAFF
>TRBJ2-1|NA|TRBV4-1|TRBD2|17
TGCGCCAGCAGCCAAGCTGGTAGCGGGAGCTCCTACAATGAGCAGTTCTTC
CASSQAGSGSSYNEQFF
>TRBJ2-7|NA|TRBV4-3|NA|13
TGCGCCAGCAGCCCCGAGGGCTCGAGGGAGCAGTACTTC
CASSPEGSREQYF
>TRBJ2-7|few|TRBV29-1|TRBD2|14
TGCAGCGTTGAAAGGCTAGCGGGGGTCTACGAGCAGTACTTC
CSVERLAGVYEQYF
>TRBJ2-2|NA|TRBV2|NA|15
TGTGCCAGCAGTGGCAGGCTCGTTGACACCGGGGAGCTGTTTTTT
CASSGRLVDTGELFF
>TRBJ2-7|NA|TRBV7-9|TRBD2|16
TGTGCCAGCACCAAAGACGGGGGGGGCCAAAACTACGAGCAGTACTTC
CASTKDGGGQNYEQYF
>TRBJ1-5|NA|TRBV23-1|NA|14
TGCGCCAGCAGCCTTACAGGGATCAATCAGCCCCAGCATTTT
CASSLTGINQPQHF